This T cell receptor beta chain comes out of a study of identifying expanded T cells in peripheral blood. Some clones are missing from TCRdb's copy, which holds only in-frame ones; the method was immunoSEQ multiplex PCR. This sample has 85,000 to 95,000 clones, with more than 70% found just once. The germline V gene encodes CDR1 SGHRS and CDR2 YFSETQ. This CDR3 has 15 amino acids. V was pared by 6 bases and J by 8 bases, with 5 bases of the junction left unmatched. This TCR derives from a person aged 18-70 years in good health. The gene calls are TRBV5-1 and TRBJ2-1, with 16 bases that match TRBD2. Specimen: blood. CDR3: CASNPGTSGRDEQFF. DNA of the CDR3: TGCGCCAGCAACCCCGGGACTAGCGGGAGGGATGAGCAGTTCTTC.